This T cell receptor (beta chain) appears in the sequencing data of a study of blood T cell repertoires in COVID-19. Study-level background: Sites in the United States, Italy and Spain provided acute and convalescent COVID-19 samples. Nucleic acid was either cDNA or gDNA, and it came from T cells, B-cell-depleted T cells, or PBMCs.

Germline V gives CDR1 MNHEY, CDR2 SVGAGI. V lost 8 bases, J lost 5 bases, and 15 bases lay in between. CDR3 length: 13 amino acids. Original analysis: How many nucleated cells were present was estimated from reference gene primer amplification. The table came from immunoSEQ multiplex PCR; TCRdb's copy has only in-frame clones and leaves some out. V, J and clone size are taken as reported in that table, and D and trimming were inferred from the DNA itself. The table lists 180,000 or so clones, about 87% of them singletons. Material: peripheral blood. The sequence was collected from a man aged 40-49 years with active or convalescent COVID-19. The chain recombines TRBV6-5 with TRBJ1-1; D gene ambiguous. The DNA of the CDR3 is TGTGCCAGCGGCCTACGGGGTCAAACTGAAGCTTTCTTT. This sequence encodes CASGLRGQTEAFF.